The 14 T cell receptor beta chains below come from one sample, sequenced in a study of tumor-infiltrating lymphocytes in oesophageal squamous cell carcinoma. TCRdb reanalysed the PCR reads using MiXCR and keeps one entry per CDR3 protein. The repertoire includes 20,000 to 25,000 distinct CDR3 sequences, roughly 40% of them detected once, and 23% sits in the top ten. Sequencing was carried out using esophageal tumor tissue. The receptors derive from a male donor with esophageal squamous cell carcinoma.

This clonotype has at least ten counts. The chain employs TRBV5-6 and TRBJ2-7, with 9 bases that match TRBD1. V was clipped by 3 bases and J by 6 bases; unmatched bases: 7. This CDR3 is built from 14 residues. Germline lookup yields CDR1 SGHDT and CDR2 YYEEEE. The CDR3 spells CASSWGQGSSEQYF. CDR3 nucleotides: TGTGCCAGCAGCTGGGGACAGGGCTCCAGCGAGCAGTACTTC.

This clonotype showed up many times. The missing conserved phenylalanine or tryptophan at the end of this CDR3 makes a read error likely. It is unclear where the CDR3 begins or ends on the DNA, so no DNA is shown, and the CDR3 is as TCRdb lists it. The chain is built from TRBV7-3 and TRBJ2-6; the table's D gene call, TRBD1, was not cross checked with the DNA. The germline CDR1 and CDR2 sequences are SGHTA and FQGTGA. Termini included, the CDR3 measures 9 amino acids. Here the CDR3 reads CASSLSARQ.

This clonotype was recorded many times. V and J are TRBV24-1 and TRBJ2-3; TRBD1 matches 9 bases. Trimming removed 9 bases from V and 14 bases from J; junction bases left unmatched: 23. CDR3 size: 16 residues. The germline V gene has CDR1 KGHDR and CDR2 SFDVKD. Here the CDR3 DNA reads TGTGCCACCCGGTCCGGCGGACAGGGGAACACCGGGGAGCTGTATTTT. Translation gives CATRSGGQGNTGELYF.

This clonotype appeared many times. The chain recombines TRBV12-3 or TRBV12-4 with TRBJ2-3, with 7 bases fitting TRBD2. This CDR3 has 12 amino acids. V shed 7 bases, J shed 7 bases, and the junction held 5 bases outside the gene matches. The DNA of the CDR3 is TGTGCCAGCACCTGGGAGGGTTATACGCAGTATTTT. It is translated as CASTWEGYTQYF.

This clonotype is deemed medium-sized. The chain couples TRBV7-4 to TRBJ2-3, with D unresolved. Germline CDR1 and CDR2: SGHVT and SQSDAQ. Between the trimmed V and J ends, which lost 5 bases and 5 bases, there was a span of 8 bases. This CDR3 contains 12 residues. The CDR3 loop is CASSLLRDTQYF. Here the CDR3 DNA reads TGTGCCAGCAGCCTACTCCGAGATACGCAGTATTTT.

This chain links TRBV6-2 or TRBV6-3 with TRBJ2-3, with 11 bases fitting TRBD2. The end of the DNA fits TRBJ2-1 better, so the J call may be wrong. Germline lookup yields CDR1 MNHEY and CDR2 SVGEGT. This CDR3 region has 16 residues. The CDR3 DNA reads TGTGCCAGCAGTTCCGCGGGACTAGCGGCTAACAATGAGCAGTTCTTC. Translated, it gives CASSSAGLAANNEQFF.

This clonotype was counted only a few times. This sequence joins TRBV2 and TRBJ2-5; TRBD2 matches 9 bases. The end of the DNA fits TRBJ2-1 better, so the J call may be wrong. Germline V gene sequence: CDR1 SNHLY, CDR2 FYNNEI. This CDR3 has 14 residues. The CDR3 protein is CASIDPSGTDEQFF. DNA for the CDR3: TGTGCCAGCATAGACCCTAGCGGGACCGATGAGCAGTTCTTC.

This clonotype was found many times. The chain has TRBV20-1 and TRBJ2-3; maybe TRBD1 (5 bases). Per germline, CDR1 DFQATT and CDR2 SNEGSKA (reference sequence). Trimming took off 3 bases at V and 4 bases at J, with 14 bases between the two ends. This CDR3 spans 14 amino acids. In nucleotides, the CDR3 is TGCAGTGCTAGCAGGGTCGATGGGGCAGATACGCAGTATTTT. It codes for CSASRVDGADTQYF.

This chain joins TRBV7-9 and TRBJ2-7; the D is unclear. The CDR3 contains 14 residues. V gave up 0 bases and J gave up 2 bases, with 8 bases separating them. From germline, CDR1 is SEHNR and CDR2 FQNEAQ (reference sequence). CDR3 sequence (DNA): TGTGCCAGCAGCTTAGCGCTCCAGCCCTACGAGCAGTACTTC. This gives the protein CASSLALQPYEQYF.

CDR3 nucleotides: TGTGCCAGCAGCTTCGGTCGGGGGAATCAGCCCCAGCATTTT. Encoded protein: CASSFGRGNQPQHF. The chain is built from TRBV7-8 and TRBJ1-5, with D perhaps TRBD1 (5 bases). V was trimmed by 3 bases and J by 4 bases, leaving 10 bases between them. The CDR3 length is 14 residues. CDR1 is SGHVS and CDR2 is FQNEAQ in the germline V gene.

The table lists this clonotype with many counts. The rearrangement links TRBV10-1 to TRBJ2-7; 7 bases match TRBD2. This CDR3 spans 16 amino acids. Germline values: CDR1 WNHNN, CDR2 SYGVQD (reference sequence). V trimming: 3 bases; J trimming: 5 bases; junction bases outside the gene matches: 13. CDR3 residues: CASSELCQRDSHEQYF. The CDR3 DNA is TGCGCCAGCAGTGAACTGTGCCAGCGGGATTCCCACGAGCAGTACTTC.

The V call is TRBV2, the J call TRBJ2-1; D perhaps matches TRBD1 (5 bases). The J call is doubtful: the DNA matches TRBJ2-7 better. Germline CDR1 reads SNHLY; CDR2 reads FYNNEI. The CDR3 is 14 amino acids. CDR3 bases: TGTGCCAGCAGCCTACAAATGGGGCGGTACGAGCAGTACTTC. Translated: CASSLQMGRYEQYF.

The CDR3 bases are TGTGCCAGCAGCCTCAGAGGGACTAGCGGGGCCCGACATGAGCAGTTCTTC. It is translated as CASSLRGTSGARHEQFF. The chain employs TRBV3-1 and TRBJ2-1; 13 bases are a match to TRBD2. Germline CDR1 and CDR2: LGHDT and YNNKEL (reference sequence). V lost 4 bases, J lost 8 bases, and 11 bases stayed unmatched. The CDR3 is 17 residues long.

This clonotype appeared many times. The chain couples TRBV27 to TRBJ2-1; D unclear. This CDR3 region has 13 residues. Germline V gives CDR1 MNHEY, CDR2 SMNVEV (reference sequence). Trimming removed 5 bases from V and 0 bases from J, with 5 bases in between. This CDR3 is CASSNSSYNEQFF. CDR3 sequence (DNA): TGTGCCAGCAGTAACAGCTCCTACAATGAGCAGTTCTTC.